The text below deals with one T cell receptor (beta chain). Its antigen remains unknown. V was cut by 6 bases and J by 4 bases, with 21 bases left in between. CDR3 length: 16 residues. Germline values: CDR1 LNHDA, CDR2 SQIVND (reference sequence). The table came from immunoSEQ multiplex PCR; TCRdb's copy has only in-frame clones and leaves some out. This repertoire shows over 150,000 clones, about 90% found once; its top ten account for around 4%. The source of the sample is a study of T cell responses to AZD1222 COVID-19 vaccine. General study findings and limits: Spike-specific TCR breadth and depth rose after two AZD1222 doses.

This chain connects TRBV19 to TRBJ1-1, with D possibly TRBD1 on 5 matching bases. The input for sequencing was peripheral blood, taken on day 0 of MenACWY control vaccination. This sequence originates from an adult in good health. CDR3 in amino acids: CASRRPGLSAGTEAFF. CDR3 sequence (DNA): TGTGCCAGTAGAAGACCGGGGCTCTCTGCGGGCACTGAAGCTTTCTTT.